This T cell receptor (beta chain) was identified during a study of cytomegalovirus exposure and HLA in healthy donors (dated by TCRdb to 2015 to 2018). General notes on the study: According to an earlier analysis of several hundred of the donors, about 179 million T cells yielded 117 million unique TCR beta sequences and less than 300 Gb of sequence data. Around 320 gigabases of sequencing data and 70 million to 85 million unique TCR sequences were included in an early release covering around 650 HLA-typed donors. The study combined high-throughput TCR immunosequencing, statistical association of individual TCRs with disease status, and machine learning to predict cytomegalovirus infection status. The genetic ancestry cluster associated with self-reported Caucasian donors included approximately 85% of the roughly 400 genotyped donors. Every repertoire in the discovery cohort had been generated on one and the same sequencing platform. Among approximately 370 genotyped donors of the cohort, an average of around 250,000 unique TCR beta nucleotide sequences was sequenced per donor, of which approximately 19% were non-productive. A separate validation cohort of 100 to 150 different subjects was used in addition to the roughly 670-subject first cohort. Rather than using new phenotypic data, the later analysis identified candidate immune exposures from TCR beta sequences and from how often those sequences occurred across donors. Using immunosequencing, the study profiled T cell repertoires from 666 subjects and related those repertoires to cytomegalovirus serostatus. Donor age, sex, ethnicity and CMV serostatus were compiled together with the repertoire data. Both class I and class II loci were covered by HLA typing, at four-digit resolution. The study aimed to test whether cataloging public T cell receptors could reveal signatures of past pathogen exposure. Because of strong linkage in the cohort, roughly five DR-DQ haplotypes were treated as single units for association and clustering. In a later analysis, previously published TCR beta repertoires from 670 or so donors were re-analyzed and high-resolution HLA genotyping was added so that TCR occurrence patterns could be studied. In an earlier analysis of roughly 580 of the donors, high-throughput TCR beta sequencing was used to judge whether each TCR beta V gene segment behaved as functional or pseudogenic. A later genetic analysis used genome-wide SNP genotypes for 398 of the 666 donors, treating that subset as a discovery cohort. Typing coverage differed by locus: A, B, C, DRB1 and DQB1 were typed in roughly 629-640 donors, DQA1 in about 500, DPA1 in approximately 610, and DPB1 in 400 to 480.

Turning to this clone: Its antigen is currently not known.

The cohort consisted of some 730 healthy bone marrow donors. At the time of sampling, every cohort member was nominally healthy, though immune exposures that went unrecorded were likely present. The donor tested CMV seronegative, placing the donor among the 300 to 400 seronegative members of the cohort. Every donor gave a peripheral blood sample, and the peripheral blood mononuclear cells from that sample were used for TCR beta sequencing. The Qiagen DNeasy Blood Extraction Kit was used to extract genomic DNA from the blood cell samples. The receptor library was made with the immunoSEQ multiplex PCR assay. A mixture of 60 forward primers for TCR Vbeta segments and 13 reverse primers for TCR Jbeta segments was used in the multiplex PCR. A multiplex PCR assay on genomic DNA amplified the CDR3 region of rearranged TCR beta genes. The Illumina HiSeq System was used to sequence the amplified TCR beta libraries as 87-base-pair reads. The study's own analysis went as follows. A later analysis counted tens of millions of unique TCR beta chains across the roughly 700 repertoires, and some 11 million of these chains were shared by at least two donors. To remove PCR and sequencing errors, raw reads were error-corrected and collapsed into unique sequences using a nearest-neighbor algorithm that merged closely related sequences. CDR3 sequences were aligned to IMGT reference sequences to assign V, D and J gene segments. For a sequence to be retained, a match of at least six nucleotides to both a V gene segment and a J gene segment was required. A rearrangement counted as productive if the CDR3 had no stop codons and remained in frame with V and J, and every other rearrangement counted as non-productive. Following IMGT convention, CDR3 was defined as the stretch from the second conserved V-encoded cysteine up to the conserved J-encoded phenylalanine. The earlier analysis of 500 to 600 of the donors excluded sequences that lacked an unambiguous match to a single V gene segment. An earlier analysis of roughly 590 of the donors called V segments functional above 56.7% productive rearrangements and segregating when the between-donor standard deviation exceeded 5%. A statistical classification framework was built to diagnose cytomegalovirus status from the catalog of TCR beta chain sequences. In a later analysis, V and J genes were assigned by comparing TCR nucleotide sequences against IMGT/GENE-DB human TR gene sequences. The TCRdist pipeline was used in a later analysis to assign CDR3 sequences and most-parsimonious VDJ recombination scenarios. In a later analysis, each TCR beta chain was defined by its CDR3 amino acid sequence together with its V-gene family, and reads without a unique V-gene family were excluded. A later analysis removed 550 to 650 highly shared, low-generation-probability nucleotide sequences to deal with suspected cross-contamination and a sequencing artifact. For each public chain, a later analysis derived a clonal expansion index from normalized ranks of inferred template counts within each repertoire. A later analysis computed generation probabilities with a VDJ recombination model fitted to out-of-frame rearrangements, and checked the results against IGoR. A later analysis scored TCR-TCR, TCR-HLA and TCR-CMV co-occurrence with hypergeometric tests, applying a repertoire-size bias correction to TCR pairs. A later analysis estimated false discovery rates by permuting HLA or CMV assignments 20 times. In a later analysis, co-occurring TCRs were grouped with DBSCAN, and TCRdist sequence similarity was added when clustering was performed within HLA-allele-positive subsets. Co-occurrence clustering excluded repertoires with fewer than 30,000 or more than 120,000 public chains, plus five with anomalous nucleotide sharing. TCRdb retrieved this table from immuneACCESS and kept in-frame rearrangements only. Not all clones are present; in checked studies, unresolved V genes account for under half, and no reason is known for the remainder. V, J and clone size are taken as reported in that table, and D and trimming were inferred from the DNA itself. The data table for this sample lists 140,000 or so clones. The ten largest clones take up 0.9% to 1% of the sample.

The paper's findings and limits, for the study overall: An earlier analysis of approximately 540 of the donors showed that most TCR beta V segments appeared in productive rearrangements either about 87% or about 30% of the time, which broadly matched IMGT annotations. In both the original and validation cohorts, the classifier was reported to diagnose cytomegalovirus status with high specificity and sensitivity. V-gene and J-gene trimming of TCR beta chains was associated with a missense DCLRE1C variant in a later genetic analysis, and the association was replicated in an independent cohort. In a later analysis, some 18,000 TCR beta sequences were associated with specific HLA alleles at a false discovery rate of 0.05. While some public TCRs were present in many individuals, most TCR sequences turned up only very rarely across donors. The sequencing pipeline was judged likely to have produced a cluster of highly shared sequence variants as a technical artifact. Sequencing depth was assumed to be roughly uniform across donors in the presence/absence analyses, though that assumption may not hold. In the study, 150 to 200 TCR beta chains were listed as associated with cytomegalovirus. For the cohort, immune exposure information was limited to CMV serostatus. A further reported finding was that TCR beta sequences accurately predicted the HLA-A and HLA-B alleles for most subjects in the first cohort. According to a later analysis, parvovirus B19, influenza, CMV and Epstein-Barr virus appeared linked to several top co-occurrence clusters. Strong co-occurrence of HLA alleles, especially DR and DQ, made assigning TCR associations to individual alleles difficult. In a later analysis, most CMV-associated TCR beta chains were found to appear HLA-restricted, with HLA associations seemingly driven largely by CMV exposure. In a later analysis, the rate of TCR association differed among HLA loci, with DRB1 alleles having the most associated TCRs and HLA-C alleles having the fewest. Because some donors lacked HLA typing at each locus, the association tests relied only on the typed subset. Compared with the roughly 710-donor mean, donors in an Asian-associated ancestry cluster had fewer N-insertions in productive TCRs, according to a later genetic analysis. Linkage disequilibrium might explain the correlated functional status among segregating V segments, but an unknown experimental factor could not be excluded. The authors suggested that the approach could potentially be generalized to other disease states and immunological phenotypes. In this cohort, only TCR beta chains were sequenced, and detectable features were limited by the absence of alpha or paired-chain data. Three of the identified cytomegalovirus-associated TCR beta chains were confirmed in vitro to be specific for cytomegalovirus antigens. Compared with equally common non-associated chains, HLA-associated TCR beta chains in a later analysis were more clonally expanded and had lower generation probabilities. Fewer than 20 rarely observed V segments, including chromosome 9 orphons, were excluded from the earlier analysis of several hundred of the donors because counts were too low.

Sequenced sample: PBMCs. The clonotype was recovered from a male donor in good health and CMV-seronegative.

The CDR3 region: CSVGQRNTGELFF. DNA sequence: TGCAGCGTTGGACAGAGGAACACCGGGGAGCTGTTTTTT. The chain couples TRBV29-1 to TRBJ2-2, and the D gene may be TRBD1, 5 bases matching. V and J are truncated by 4 bases and 1 base respectively, leaving an intervening sequence of 7 bases. As encoded in the germline V gene, CDR1 is SQVTM while CDR2 is ANQGSEA. The CDR3 numbers 13 residues from cysteine through phenylalanine. The sequence is cut down to CDR3 DNA, 39 bases in frame from base 1.